Here is one T cell receptor beta chain with its context. Its antigen is not identified. The source of the sample is a study of cytomegalovirus exposure and HLA in healthy donors. Study-level points and caveats: Association of a missense DCLRE1C variant with TCR beta V- and J-gene trimming was reported in a later analysis. A prior analysis recorded that most TCR beta V segments were productive about 87% or about 30% of the time. Later analysis showed most CMV-associated TCR beta chains appearing HLA-restricted.

The CDR3 sequence is 16 residues long. The V end was cut by 3 bases, the J end by 6 bases, with 19 bases between. The germline V gene encodes CDR1 SGHNT and CDR2 YYREEE (reference sequence). The primer mix had 60 Vbeta and 13 Jbeta primers. Profiled with immunoSEQ multiplex PCR; TCRdb holds only in-frame clones, not every one. The repertoire holds over 65,000 clones, with about three quarters as singletons. Material: PBMCs. The genes are TRBV5-4 and TRBJ2-1; D is possibly TRBD2 (5 bases). The sequence was obtained from a man aged 40-55 years in good health and CMV-seronegative. In DNA, the CDR3 is TGTGCCAGCAGCTCTGGGAGCGAACCGGCGGGCAATGAGCAGTTCTTC. It encodes CASSSGSEPAGNEQFF.